The rows below give T cell receptor beta chains drawn from one sample of a study of T and B cells in COVID-19 patients. TCRdb independently ran MiXCR on the multiplex PCR reads; one entry per CDR3 protein. The sample lists 4,000 to 5,000 distinct CDR3 sequences, 28% occurring once. Specimen: blood. The receptors stem from a human donor with active COVID-19. Each CDR3 is given with its conserved first and last residue. The D gene is left open where the match is weak. The size field is filled for only some rows; it gives once, few, many or a size class.

j_call d_call v_call clone_size cdr3_aa cdr3_nt
TRBJ1-3 NA TRBV30 few CAWSVPGTTGNTIYF TGTGCCTGGAGTGTACCCGGGACTACGGGAAACACCATATATTTT
TRBJ2-7 NA TRBV5-6 NA CASSRTDTYEQYF TGCGCCAGCAGCAGGACGGATACCTACGAGCAGTACTTC
TRBJ1-4 NA TRBV30 medium-sized CAWSDPGRSEKLFF TGTGCCTGGAGTGATCCGGGACGATCTGAAAAACTGTTTTTT
TRBJ1-5 NA TRBV6-1 few CASSGGNQPQHF TGTGCCAGCAGTGGCGGAAATCAGCCCCAGCATTTT
TRBJ1-2 NA TRBV28 NA CASSPPGRILYGYTF TGTGCCAGCAGTCCCCCGGGACGGATACTCTATGGCTACACCTTC
TRBJ2-1 NA TRBV4-2 NA CASSQESSLSSYNEQFF TGTGCCAGCAGCCAAGAGAGTAGTCTTAGCTCCTACAATGAGCAGTTCTTC
TRBJ2-5 NA TRBV12-3/TRBV12-4 medium-sized CASSLVGETQYF TGTGCCAGCAGTTTAGTCGGTGAGACCCAGTACTTC
TRBJ1-1 NA TRBV18 NA CASSTGLNTEAFF TGTGCCAGCTCTACAGGGCTTAACACTGAAGCTTTCTTT
TRBJ1-4 TRBD1 TRBV7-2 NA CASSPGTGGRGEKLFF TGTGCCAGCAGCCCCGGGACAGGGGGAAGGGGGGAAAAACTGTTTTTT
TRBJ2-2 NA TRBV7-2 few CASSLGSLRRAGELFF TGTGCCAGCAGCTTAGGCAGCCTTAGACGGGCCGGGGAGCTGTTTTTT
TRBJ1-5 NA TRBV15 medium-sized CATSRAGGNQPQHF TGTGCCACCAGCAGAGCTGGGGGGAATCAGCCCCAGCATTTT
TRBJ2-5 NA TRBV24-1 NA CATSDSRQLQETQYF TGTGCCACCAGTGATTCCCGACAGCTCCAAGAGACCCAGTACTTC
TRBJ1-5 NA TRBV6-2/TRBV6-3 few CASSRTSNQPQHF TGTGCCAGCAGTCGGACAAGCAATCAGCCCCAGCATTTT
TRBJ1-1 NA TRBV6-6 NA CASSYPGVNTQAFF TGTGCCAGCAGTTACCCCGGCGTGAACACTCAAGCTTTCTTT
TRBJ2-1 TRBD2 TRBV27 medium-sized CASSALAGGRNEQFF TGTGCCAGCAGTGCCTTAGCGGGAGGTCGCAATGAGCAGTTCTTC
TRBJ2-2 NA TRBV6-5 medium-sized CASSLTTGPFTGELFF TGTGCCAGCAGCCTTACGACGGGTCCCTTCACCGGGGAGCTGTTTTTT
TRBJ2-3 NA TRBV10-3 few CAISGTSTSTDTQYF TGTGCCATCAGTGGGACCTCGACTAGCACAGATACGCAGTATTTT
TRBJ2-7 NA TRBV7-2 NA CASSFATSYEQYF TGTGCCAGCAGCTTCGCGACTAGCTACGAGCAGTACTTC
TRBJ1-2 NA TRBV20-1 NA CSANRQLYGYTF TGCAGTGCTAACAGACAGCTCTATGGCTACACCTTC
TRBJ1-2 TRBD1 TRBV6-1 medium-sized CASRTGQGDGYTF TGTGCCAGCAGAACGGGACAGGGAGATGGCTACACCTTC
TRBJ2-3 TRBD1 TRBV29-1 NA CSTRWQGAEDTQYF TGCAGCACCCGGTGGCAGGGGGCTGAGGATACGCAGTATTTT
TRBJ2-6 NA TRBV11-1 medium-sized CASSLIYPGVTGANVLTF TGTGCCAGCAGCCTAATCTATCCAGGGGTAACTGGGGCCAACGTCCTGACTTTC
TRBJ2-7 TRBD2 TRBV5-5 medium-sized CASSLAGGPLYEQYF TGTGCCAGCAGCTTGGCGGGAGGGCCCCTCTACGAGCAGTACTTC
TRBJ2-3 NA TRBV19 hyperexpanded CASSVRLSRYTDTQYF TGTGCCAGTAGTGTCCGCCTTAGCAGATACACAGATACGCAGTATTTT
TRBJ1-5 NA TRBV6-2/TRBV6-3 NA CASTPQVSGNQPQHF TGTGCCAGCACCCCCCAGGTTTCGGGCAATCAGCCCCAGCATTTT
TRBJ2-1 NA TRBV4-2 NA CASSPGTAPNNEQFF TGTGCCAGCAGCCCGGGGACCGCTCCCAACAATGAGCAGTTCTTC
TRBJ2-2 NA TRBV5-4 medium-sized CASTPEGGTGGELFF TGTGCCAGCACCCCGGAGGGGGGCACAGGCGGGGAGCTGTTTTTT
TRBJ1-1 NA TRBV5-6 few CASRYGPHEAFF TGTGCCAGCAGGTATGGACCTCATGAAGCTTTCTTT
TRBJ2-7 NA TRBV20-1 NA CSARDLRAKSSYEQYF TGCAGTGCTAGAGATTTGAGGGCTAAAAGCTCCTACGAGCAGTACTTC
TRBJ2-1 NA TRBV5-6 NA CASSQPLAYSEQFF TGCGCCAGCAGCCAACCGCTAGCGTACAGTGAGCAGTTCTTC
TRBJ2-7 TRBD2 TRBV5-4 medium-sized CASSLGLAGVYEQYF TGTGCCAGCAGCTTGGGACTAGCGGGAGTCTACGAGCAGTACTTC
TRBJ1-1 NA TRBV12-3/TRBV12-4 few CASSYGPPEAFF TGTGCCAGCAGTTATGGTCCGCCTGAAGCTTTCTTT
TRBJ2-2 TRBD1 TRBV19 medium-sized CASSRTGGGSGELFF TGTGCCAGTAGTAGGACAGGGGGAGGTTCCGGGGAGCTGTTTTTT
TRBJ1-2 NA TRBV24-1 NA CATSDTYGYTF TGTGCCACCAGTGACACCTATGGCTACACCTTC
TRBJ1-2 NA TRBV19 medium-sized CASSPGHLYGYTF TGTGCCAGTAGTCCCGGACATCTCTATGGCTACACCTTC
TRBJ2-5 NA TRBV20-1 NA CSARDLQGRPETQYF TGCAGTGCTAGAGATCTGCAGGGCCGACCCGAGACCCAGTACTTC
TRBJ1-2 NA TRBV27 NA CASSVQGANYGYTF TGTGCCAGCAGTGTCCAGGGCGCTAACTATGGCTACACCTTC
TRBJ1-1 NA TRBV5-6 NA CASNSGTSTEAFF TGTGCCAGCAATTCGGGGACTAGCACTGAAGCTTTCTTT
TRBJ1-5 NA TRBV19 NA CASNTVCHESQPQHF TGTGCCAGTAATACCGTCTGTCACGAATCGCAGCCCCAGCATTTT
TRBJ2-4 TRBD1 TRBV6-1 few CASTEGQGVGNIQYF TGTGCCAGCACCGAGGGGCAGGGGGTCGGAAACATTCAGTACTTC
TRBJ1-1 TRBD1 TRBV12-3/TRBV12-4 few CASSRTGNTEAFF TGTGCCAGCAGTCGGACAGGGAACACTGAAGCTTTCTTT
TRBJ1-1 TRBD1 TRBV5-5 few CASSLRGRGVTEAFF TGTGCCAGCAGCTTGAGGGGGCGCGGGGTTACTGAAGCTTTCTTT
TRBJ2-2 TRBD1 TRBV5-1 NA CASSFTGEANTGELFF TGCGCCAGCAGCTTCACAGGGGAAGCGAACACCGGGGAGCTGTTTTTT
TRBJ1-1 TRBD1 TRBV27 few CASSRQGASGNTEAFF TGTGCCAGCAGTCGCCAGGGGGCGAGTGGGAACACTGAAGCTTTCTTT
TRBJ2-5 TRBD2 TRBV27 medium-sized CASSILGGQETQYF TGTGCCAGCAGTATATTGGGAGGGCAAGAGACCCAGTACTTC
TRBJ2-4 TRBD1 TRBV19 medium-sized CASSPGQGGNIQYF TGTGCCAGTAGTCCCGGACAGGGGGGGAACATTCAGTACTTC
TRBJ1-2 NA TRBV5-6 NA CASSLTQGYGYTF TGTGCCAGCAGCTTAACCCAGGGGTATGGCTACACCTTC
TRBJ2-7 NA TRBV4-2 NA CASSQERSLEQYF TGTGCCAGCAGCCAAGAGAGATCTCTAGAGCAGTACTTC
TRBJ2-3 NA TRBV5-6 NA CASSLYRAAGDTQYF TGTGCCAGCAGCTTGTACCGGGCCGCCGGGGATACGCAGTATTTT
TRBJ2-5 TRBD2 TRBV10-3 NA CATEREGNQETQYF TGTGCCACCGAGCGGGAGGGTAACCAAGAGACCCAGTACTTC
TRBJ1-5 NA TRBV27 NA CASSRSQGSNQPQHF TGTGCCAGCAGTCGATCTCAGGGAAGCAATCAGCCCCAGCATTTT
TRBJ1-4 TRBD1 TRBV7-9 NA CASSRTGSNEKLFF TGTGCCAGCAGCCGGACAGGGAGTAATGAAAAACTGTTTTTT
TRBJ1-1 NA TRBV11-1 medium-sized CASSARAQRDTEAFF TGTGCCAGCAGCGCCCGGGCCCAGAGGGACACTGAAGCTTTCTTT
TRBJ1-1 NA TRBV4-3 many CASSQGVGAYTEAFF TGCGCCAGCAGCCAAGGGGTAGGGGCCTACACTGAAGCTTTCTTT
TRBJ1-4 NA TRBV6-5 medium-sized CASSYTGLGTNEKLFF TGTGCCAGCAGTTACACGGGGTTAGGAACTAATGAAAAACTGTTTTTT
TRBJ2-1 TRBD2 TRBV7-9 NA CASSDTSGSSYNEQFF TGTGCCAGCAGCGACACTAGCGGGAGCTCCTACAATGAGCAGTTCTTC